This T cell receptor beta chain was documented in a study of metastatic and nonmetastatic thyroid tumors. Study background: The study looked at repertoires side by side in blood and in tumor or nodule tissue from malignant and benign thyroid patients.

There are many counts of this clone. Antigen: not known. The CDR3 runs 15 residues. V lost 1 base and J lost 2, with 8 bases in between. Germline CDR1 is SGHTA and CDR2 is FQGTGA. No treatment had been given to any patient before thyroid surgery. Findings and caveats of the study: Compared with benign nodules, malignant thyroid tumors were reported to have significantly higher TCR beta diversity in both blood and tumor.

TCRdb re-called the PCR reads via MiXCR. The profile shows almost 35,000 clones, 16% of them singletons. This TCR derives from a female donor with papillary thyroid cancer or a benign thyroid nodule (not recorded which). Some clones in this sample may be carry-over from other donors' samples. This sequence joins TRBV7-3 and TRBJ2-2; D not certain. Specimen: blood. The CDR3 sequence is CASSLMGFNTGELFF. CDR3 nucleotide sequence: TGTGCCAGCAGCTTAATGGGGTTTAACACCGGGGAGCTGTTTTTT.